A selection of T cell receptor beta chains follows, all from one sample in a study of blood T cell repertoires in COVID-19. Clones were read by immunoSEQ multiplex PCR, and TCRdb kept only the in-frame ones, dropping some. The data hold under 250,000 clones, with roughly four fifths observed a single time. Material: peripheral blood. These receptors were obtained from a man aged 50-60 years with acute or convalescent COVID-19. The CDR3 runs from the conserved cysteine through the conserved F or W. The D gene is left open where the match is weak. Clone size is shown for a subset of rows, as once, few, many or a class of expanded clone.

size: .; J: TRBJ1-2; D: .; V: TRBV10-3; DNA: TGTGCCATCAGTGAAGGGGAGGCTAACTATGGCTACACCTTC; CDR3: CAISEGEANYGYTF
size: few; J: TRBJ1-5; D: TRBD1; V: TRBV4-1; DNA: TGCGCCAGCAGCCAAAAGGCAGGACAGGACAATCAGCCCCAGCATTTT; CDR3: CASSQKAGQDNQPQHF
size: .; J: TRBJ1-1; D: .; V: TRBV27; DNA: TGTGCCAGCACCGGGCTACGAGGGCTGGCCACTGAAGCTTTCTTT; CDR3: CASTGLRGLATEAFF
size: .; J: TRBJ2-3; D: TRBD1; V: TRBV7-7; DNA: TGTGCTAGCAGCTTAGCACAGGGGAGTACGCAGTATTTT; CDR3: CASSLAQGSTQYF
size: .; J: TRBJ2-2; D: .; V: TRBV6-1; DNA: TGTGCCAGCAGTTATCTAGCAGAGACCGGGGAGCTGTTTTTT; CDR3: CASSYLAETGELFF
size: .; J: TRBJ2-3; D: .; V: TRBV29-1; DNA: TGCAGCGTACGTCCAGGGGGGGATACGCAGTATTTT; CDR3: CSVRPGGDTQYF
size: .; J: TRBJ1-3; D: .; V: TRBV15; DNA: TGTGCCACCGTAGGTGGGCAGGCAGGTGGAAACACCATATATTTT; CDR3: CATVGGQAGGNTIYF
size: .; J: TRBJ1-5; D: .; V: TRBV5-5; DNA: TGTGCCAGCAGCTGGAAACTACAGGATCAGCCCCAGCATTTT; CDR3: CASSWKLQDQPQHF
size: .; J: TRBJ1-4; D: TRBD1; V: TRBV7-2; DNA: TGTGCCAGCAGCTTAAGAACCGGGACAGGGGGCGAAAAACTGTTTTTT; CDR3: CASSLRTGTGGEKLFF
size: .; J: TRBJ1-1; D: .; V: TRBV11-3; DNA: TGTGCCAGCAGCTCTCAGGGGACGAACACTGAAGCTTTCTTT; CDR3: CASSSQGTNTEAFF
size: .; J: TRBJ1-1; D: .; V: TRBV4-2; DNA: TGTGCCAGCAGCCAAGATTGGGCCTCGAACACTGAAGCTTTCTTT; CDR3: CASSQDWASNTEAFF
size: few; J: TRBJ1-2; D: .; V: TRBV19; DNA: TGTGCCAGTACCTATTCGAAGGGGAATCTCTATGGCTACACCTTC; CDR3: CASTYSKGNLYGYTF
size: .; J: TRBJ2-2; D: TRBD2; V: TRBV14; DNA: TGTGCCAGCAGCCCCCGCAGACTAGCGGTGAACACCGGGGAGCTGTTTTTT; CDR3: CASSPRRLAVNTGELFF
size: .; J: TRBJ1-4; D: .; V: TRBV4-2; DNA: TGTGCCAGCAGCCGAGAGCCCGGGGGGACTAATGAAAAACTGTTTTTT; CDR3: CASSREPGGTNEKLFF
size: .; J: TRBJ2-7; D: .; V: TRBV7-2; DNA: TGTGCCAGCAGCTTAGGGAGAAGCTACTACGAGCAGTACTTC; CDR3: CASSLGRSYYEQYF
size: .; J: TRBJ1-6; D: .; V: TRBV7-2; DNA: TGTGCCAGCAGCTTACATGAGGGTGGGGATTCACCCCTCCACTTT; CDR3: CASSLHEGGDSPLHF
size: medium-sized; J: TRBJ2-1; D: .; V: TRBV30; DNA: TGTGCCAATGGATGGGGCAGTTACAATGAGCAGTTCTTC; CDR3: CANGWGSYNEQFF
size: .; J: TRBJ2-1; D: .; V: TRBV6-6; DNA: TGTGCCAGCAACAAGGGGGGGGCCGCGGGCAATGAGCAGTTCTTC; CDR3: CASNKGGAAGNEQFF
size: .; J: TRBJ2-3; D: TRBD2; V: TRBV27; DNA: TGTGCCAGCAGGGGACTAGCGGGAGGTGAAGATACGCAGTATTTT; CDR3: CASRGLAGGEDTQYF
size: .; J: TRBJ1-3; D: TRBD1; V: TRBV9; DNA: TGTGCCAGCAGCCTCAACACAGGGGGCTCTGGAAACACCATATATTTT; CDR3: CASSLNTGGSGNTIYF
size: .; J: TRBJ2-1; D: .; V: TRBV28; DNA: TGTGCCAGCAGTTTACAGGGTTCCTACAATGAGCAGTTCTTC; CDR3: CASSLQGSYNEQFF
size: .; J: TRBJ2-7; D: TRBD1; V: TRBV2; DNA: TGTGCCAGCAGCGGACAGGGTGCCTACGAGCAGTACTTC; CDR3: CASSGQGAYEQYF
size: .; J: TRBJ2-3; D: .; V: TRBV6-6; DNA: TGTGCTATAAGACAGGGAGGAACAGATACGCAGTATTTT; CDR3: CAIRQGGTDTQYF
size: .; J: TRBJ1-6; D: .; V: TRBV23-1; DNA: TGCGCCAGCAGTCAATCGAGACTTCTCCAAGAAGATAATTCACCCCTCCACTTT; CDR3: CASSQSRLLQEDNSPLHF
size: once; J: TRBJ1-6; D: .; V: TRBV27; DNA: TGTGCCAGCACACCTGCCGGGGGTGGGCCCAATTCACCCCTCCACTTT; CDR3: CASTPAGGGPNSPLHF
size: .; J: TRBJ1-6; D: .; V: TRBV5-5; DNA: TGTGCCAGCAGCTTGGCGGGGAAGGATTCACCCCTCCACTTT; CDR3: CASSLAGKDSPLHF
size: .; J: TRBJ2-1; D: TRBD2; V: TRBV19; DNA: TGTGCCAGTAGTAAGGCGGGAGGGGATCACAATGAGCAGTTCTTC; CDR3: CASSKAGGDHNEQFF
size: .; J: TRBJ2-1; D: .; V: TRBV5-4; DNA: TGTGCCAGCAGCCCCCACCCGGGTTCTGAGCAGTTCTTC; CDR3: CASSPHPGSEQFF
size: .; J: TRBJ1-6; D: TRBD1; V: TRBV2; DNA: TGTGCCAGAGGGGACAGGGTCGATGCCAATTCACCCCTCCACTTT; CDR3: CARGDRVDANSPLHF
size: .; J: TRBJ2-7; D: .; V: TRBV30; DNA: TGTGCCTGGAGGGGAGCACCCTACGAGCAGTACTTC; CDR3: CAWRGAPYEQYF
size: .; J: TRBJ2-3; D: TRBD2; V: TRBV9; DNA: TGTGCCAGCAGCGAGGGGACTACTAACCCTTTGACAAGTACGCAGTATTTT; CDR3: CASSEGTTNPLTSTQYF
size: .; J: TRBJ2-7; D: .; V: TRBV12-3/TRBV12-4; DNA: TGTGCCAGCAGTCGAACAGGCGGCTGGGAGCAGTACTTC; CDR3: CASSRTGGWEQYF
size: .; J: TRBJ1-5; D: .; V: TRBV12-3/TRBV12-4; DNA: TGTGCCAGCAGCCGGGGGGGGGCCGGCCAGCATTTT; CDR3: CASSRGGAGQHF
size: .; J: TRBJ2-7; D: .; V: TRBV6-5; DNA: TGTGCCAGCAGTTCGGTGGGCCGACCCCCCTACGAGCAGTACTTC; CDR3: CASSSVGRPPYEQYF
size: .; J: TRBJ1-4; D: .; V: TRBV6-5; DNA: TGTGCCAGCAGTTACGGGCAGGAGGGTGAAAAACTGTTTTTT; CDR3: CASSYGQEGEKLFF